This T cell receptor beta chain was recovered during a study of T cells after yellow fever vaccination. Concerning this clonotype itself: Its antigen is currently unknown.

Study results and caveats: The secondary response showed a weaker magnitude and a faster peak, day 5 versus 15. Post-booster repertoires again held most primary-vaccination clones (just under 97% CD4, around 90% CD8).

Universal primer sites and UMIs were introduced during 5'RACE template-switching synthesis of TCR cDNA. In TCRdb, the 5' RACE reads were re-called with MiXCR into one record per CDR3 protein. The data contain some 240,000 distinct CDR3 sequences, about 5.2% of them singletons. CDR1 is ENHRY, CDR2 SYGVKD, per germline. The CDR3 totals 14 residues. With 0 bases removed from V and 4 bases from J, the gap between germline ends came to 9 bases. The J gene is TRBJ1-1, the V gene TRBV10-3, with D possibly being TRBD1 (6 bases). The starting material was CD4+ T cells sorted from PBMCs, obtained on the day of the yellow fever booster vaccination. The TCR sequence derives from a man aged 18 to 30 who received the YFV17D yellow fever vaccine. The CDR3 sequence is CAISESGAGTEAFF. DNA of the CDR3: TGTGCCATCAGTGAGTCGGGGGCCGGCACTGAAGCTTTCTTT.